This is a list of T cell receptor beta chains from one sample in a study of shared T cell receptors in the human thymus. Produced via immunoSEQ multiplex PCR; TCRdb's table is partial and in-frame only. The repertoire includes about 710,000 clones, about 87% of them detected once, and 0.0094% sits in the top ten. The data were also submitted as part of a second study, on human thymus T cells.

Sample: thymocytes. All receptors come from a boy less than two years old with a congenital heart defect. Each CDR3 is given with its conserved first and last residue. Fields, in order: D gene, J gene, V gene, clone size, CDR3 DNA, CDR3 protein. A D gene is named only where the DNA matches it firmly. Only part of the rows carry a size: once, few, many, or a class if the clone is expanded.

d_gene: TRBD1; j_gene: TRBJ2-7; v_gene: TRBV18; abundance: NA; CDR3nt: TGTGCCAGCTCCCTCAGGAGACAGGGTGAGTCCTACGAGCAGTACTTC; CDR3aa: CASSLRRQGESYEQYF
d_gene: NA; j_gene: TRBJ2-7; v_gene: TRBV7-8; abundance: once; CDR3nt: TGTGCCAGCAGCTTAGGTCATTGGGGAGGTACTTCCTACGAGCAGTACTTC; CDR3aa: CASSLGHWGGTSYEQYF
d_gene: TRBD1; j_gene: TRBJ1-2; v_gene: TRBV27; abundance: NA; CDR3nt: TGTGCCAGCCGTACAGGGGGCGATGGCTACACCTTC; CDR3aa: CASRTGGDGYTF
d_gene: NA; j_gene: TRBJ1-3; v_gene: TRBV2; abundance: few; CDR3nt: TGTGCCAGCAGTGAAGGAACCGGACAGCGAGGAAACACCATATATTTT; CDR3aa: CASSEGTGQRGNTIYF
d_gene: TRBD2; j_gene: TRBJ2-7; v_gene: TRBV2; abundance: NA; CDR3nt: TGTGCCAGCAGTGAAGCGCTTCCTATAGCGGGGGCCTCGGCCTTC; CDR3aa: CASSEALPIAGASAF
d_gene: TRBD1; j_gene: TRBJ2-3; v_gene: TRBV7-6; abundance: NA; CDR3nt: TGTGCCAGCAGCCCCCGACAGGGGGTGGGCCCTAGCACAGATACGCAGTATTTT; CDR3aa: CASSPRQGVGPSTDTQYF
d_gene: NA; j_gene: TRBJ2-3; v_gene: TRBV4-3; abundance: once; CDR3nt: TGCGCCAGCAGCCAAGTGAACACAGGGCCCAACACAGATACGCAGTATTTT; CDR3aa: CASSQVNTGPNTDTQYF
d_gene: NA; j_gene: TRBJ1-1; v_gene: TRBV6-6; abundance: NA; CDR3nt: TGTGCCAGCAGTTACTTAACGGGAGACAGAGCTTTCTTT; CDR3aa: CASSYLTGDRAFF
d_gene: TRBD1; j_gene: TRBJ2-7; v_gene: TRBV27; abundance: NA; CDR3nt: TGTGCCAGCAGTTCCCCGGGACAGGGTTCCTACGAGCAGTACTTC; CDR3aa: CASSSPGQGSYEQYF
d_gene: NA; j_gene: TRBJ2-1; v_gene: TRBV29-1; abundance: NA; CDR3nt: TGCAGCGCCCCGTTGGGGGGCTACAATGAGCAGTTCTTC; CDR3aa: CSAPLGGYNEQFF
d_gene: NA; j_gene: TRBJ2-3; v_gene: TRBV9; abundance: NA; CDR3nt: TGTGCCAGCAGCGTAGTCCCCGAGGGTCTCACAGATACGCAGTATTTT; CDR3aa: CASSVVPEGLTDTQYF
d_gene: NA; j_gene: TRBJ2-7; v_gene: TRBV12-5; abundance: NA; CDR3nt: TGTGCTAGTGGCCCCGCCCAGCGCGAGCAGTACTTC; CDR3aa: CASGPAQREQYF
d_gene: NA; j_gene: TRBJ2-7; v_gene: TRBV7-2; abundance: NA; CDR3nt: TGTGCCAGCAGCGTTACGTTGGGACTCGAATGCTACGAGCAGTACTTC; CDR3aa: CASSVTLGLECYEQYF
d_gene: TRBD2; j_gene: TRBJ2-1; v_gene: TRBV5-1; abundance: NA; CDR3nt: TGCGCCAGCAGCCAGAAGACTAGCGGGGGATACAATGAGCAGTTCTTC; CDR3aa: CASSQKTSGGYNEQFF
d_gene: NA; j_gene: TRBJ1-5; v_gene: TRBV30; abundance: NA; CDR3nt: TGTGCCTGGAGTGCCGCCAGGGTAGGGAATCAGCCCCAGCATTTT; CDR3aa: CAWSAARVGNQPQHF
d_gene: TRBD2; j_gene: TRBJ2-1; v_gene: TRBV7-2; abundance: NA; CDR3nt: TGTGCCAGCAGCCACGGACTAGCGGGGGGATTCTCCTACAATGAGCAGTTCTTC; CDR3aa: CASSHGLAGGFSYNEQFF
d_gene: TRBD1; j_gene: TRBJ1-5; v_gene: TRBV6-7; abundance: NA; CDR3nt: TGTGCCAGCAGGGAATTAAGCCGGGACAGGGAGAATCAGCCCCAGCATTTT; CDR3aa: CASRELSRDRENQPQHF
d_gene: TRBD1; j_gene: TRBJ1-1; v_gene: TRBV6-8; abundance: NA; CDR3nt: TGTGCCAGCAACCGGTGGGGACAGGGGGACACTGAAGCTTTCTTT; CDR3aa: CASNRWGQGDTEAFF
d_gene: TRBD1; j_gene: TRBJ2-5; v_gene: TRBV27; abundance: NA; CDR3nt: TGTGCCAGCAGTTTGGGGGGACAGGGGGTTGGAGAGACCCAGTACTTC; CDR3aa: CASSLGGQGVGETQYF
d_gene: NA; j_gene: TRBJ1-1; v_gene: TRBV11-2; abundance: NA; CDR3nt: TGTGCCAGCAGCTTACCTTGGGCGAACACTGAAGCTTTCTTT; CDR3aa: CASSLPWANTEAFF
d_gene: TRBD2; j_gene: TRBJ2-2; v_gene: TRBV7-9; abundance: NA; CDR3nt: TGTGCCAGCAGCTTAGCGGCGCGGGAGGGAAACACCGGGGAGCTGTTTTTT; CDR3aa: CASSLAAREGNTGELFF
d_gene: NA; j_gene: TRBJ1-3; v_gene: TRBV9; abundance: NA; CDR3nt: TGTGCCAGCAGCGTCTGGACCGGGGGGGGAGGAAACACCATATATTTT; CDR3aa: CASSVWTGGGGNTIYF
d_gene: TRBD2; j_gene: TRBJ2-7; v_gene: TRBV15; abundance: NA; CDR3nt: TGTGCCACCAGCAGAGATGGAGGACTAGCGGCTTACGAGCAGTACTTC; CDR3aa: CATSRDGGLAAYEQYF
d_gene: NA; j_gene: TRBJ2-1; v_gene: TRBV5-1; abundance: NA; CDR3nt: TGCGCCAGCAGCTCCGTGACTAGCTCCTACAATGAGCAGTTCTTC; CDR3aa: CASSSVTSSYNEQFF
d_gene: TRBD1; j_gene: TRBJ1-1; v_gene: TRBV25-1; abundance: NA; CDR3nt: TGTGCCAGCAGTGAACGGACAGGGGGGAACACTGAAGCTTTCTTT; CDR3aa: CASSERTGGNTEAFF
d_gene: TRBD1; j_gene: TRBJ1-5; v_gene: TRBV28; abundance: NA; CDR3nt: TGTGCCAGCAGCCGGACCGGGACAGGGGAATCTCAGCCCCAGCATTTT; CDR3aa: CASSRTGTGESQPQHF
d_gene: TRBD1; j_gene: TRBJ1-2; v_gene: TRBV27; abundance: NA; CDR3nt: TGTGCCAGCAGTCCAGGGACAGGGGTTCCCGCCGACTATGGCTACACCTTC; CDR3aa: CASSPGTGVPADYGYTF
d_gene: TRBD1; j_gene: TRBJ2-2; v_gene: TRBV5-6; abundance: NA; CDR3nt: TGTGCCAGCATCCGCACGGGGACAGGGGAAAACACCGGGGAGCTGTTTTTT; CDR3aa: CASIRTGTGENTGELFF
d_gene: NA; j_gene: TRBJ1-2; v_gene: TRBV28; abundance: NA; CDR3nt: TGTGCCAGCAGTTTTCGAAAGCCAGGACAGCACCCTTATGGCTACACCTTC; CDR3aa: CASSFRKPGQHPYGYTF
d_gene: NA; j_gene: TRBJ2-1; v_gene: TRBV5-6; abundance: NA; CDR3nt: TGTGCCAGCAGCTTGGATGCAGATACGATTGTTGAGCAGTTCTTC; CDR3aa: CASSLDADTIVEQFF
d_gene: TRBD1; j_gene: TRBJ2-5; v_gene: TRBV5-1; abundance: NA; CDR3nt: TGCGCCAGCGGCCGGACAGGCCAAGAGACCCAGTACTTC; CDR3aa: CASGRTGQETQYF
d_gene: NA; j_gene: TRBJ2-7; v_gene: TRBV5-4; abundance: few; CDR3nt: TGTGCCAGCAGCTTGTGGGGGGCCTACGAGCAGTACTTC; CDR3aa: CASSLWGAYEQYF
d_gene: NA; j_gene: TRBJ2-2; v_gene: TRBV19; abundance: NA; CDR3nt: TGTGCCAGTGCCTACGAGGGACTCCCCCCGAACACCGGGGAGCTGTTTTTT; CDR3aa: CASAYEGLPPNTGELFF
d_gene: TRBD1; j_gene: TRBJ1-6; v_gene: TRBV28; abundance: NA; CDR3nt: TGTGCCAGCAGTGACCAGGGGGCAGGTAATTCACCCCTCCACTTT; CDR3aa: CASSDQGAGNSPLHF
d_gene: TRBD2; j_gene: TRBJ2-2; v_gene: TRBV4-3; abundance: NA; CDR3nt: TGCGCCAGCAGCCGCGGACTAGCGGGAGGGCCCACCGGGGAGCTGTTTTTT; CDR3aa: CASSRGLAGGPTGELFF
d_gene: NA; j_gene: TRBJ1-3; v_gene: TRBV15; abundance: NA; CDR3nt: TGTGCCACCAGCAGTCGGACAAGCTTGAACACCATATATTTT; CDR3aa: CATSSRTSLNTIYF
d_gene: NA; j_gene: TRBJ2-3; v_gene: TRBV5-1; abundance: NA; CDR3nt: TGCGCCAGCAGCGCGGGGAGCACAGATACGCAGTATTTT; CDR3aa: CASSAGSTDTQYF
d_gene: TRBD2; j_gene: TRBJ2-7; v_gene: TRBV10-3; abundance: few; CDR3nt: TGTGCCATCAGACCCTCTAGCGGGAGCGGGTCCTACGAGCAGTACTTC; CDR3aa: CAIRPSSGSGSYEQYF
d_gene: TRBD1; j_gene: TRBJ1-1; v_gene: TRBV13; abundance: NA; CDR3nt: TGTGCCAGCAGCTTAGAGGGGGCGAAAACTGAAGCTTTCTTT; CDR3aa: CASSLEGAKTEAFF
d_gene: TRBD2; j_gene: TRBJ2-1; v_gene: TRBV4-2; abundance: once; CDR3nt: TGTGCCAGCAGCCAAGACGGGACTAGGGGCCACAATGAGCAGTTCTTC; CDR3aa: CASSQDGTRGHNEQFF
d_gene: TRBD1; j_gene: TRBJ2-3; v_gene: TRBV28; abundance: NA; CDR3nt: TGTGCCAGCAGTTTTGCCGCAGGGGGCTTTGTGGAAGATACGCAGTATTTT; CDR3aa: CASSFAAGGFVEDTQYF
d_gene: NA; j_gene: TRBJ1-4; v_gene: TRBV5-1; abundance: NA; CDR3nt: TGCGCCAGCAGCCCCAAGGAGGGTGAAAAACTGTTTTTT; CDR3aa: CASSPKEGEKLFF
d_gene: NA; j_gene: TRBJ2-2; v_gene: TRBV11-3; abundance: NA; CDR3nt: TGTGCCAGCAGCTTAGATAAACTAACCGGGGAGCTGTTTTTT; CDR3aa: CASSLDKLTGELFF
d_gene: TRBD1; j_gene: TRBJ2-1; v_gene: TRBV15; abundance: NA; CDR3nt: TGTGCCACCAGCAGATGGACAGGGGTCTCCTACAATGAGCAGTTCTTC; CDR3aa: CATSRWTGVSYNEQFF
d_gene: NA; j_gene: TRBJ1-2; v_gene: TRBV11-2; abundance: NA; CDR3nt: TGTGCCAGCAGCCTTACTGGCCTCGGGAACTATGGCTACACCTTC; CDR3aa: CASSLTGLGNYGYTF